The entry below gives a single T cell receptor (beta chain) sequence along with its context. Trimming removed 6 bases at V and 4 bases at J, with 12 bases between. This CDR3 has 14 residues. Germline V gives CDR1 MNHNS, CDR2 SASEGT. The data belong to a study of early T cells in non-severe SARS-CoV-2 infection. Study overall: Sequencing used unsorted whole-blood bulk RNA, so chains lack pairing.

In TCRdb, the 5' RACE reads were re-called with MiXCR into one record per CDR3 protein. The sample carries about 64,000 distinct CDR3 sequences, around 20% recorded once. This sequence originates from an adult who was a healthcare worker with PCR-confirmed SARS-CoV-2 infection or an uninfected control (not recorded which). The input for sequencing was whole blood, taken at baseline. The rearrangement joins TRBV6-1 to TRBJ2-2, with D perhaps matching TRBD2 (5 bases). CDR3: CASRRAPGTGELFF. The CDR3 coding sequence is TGTGCCAGCAGGCGGGCCCCGGGCACCGGGGAGCTGTTTTTT.